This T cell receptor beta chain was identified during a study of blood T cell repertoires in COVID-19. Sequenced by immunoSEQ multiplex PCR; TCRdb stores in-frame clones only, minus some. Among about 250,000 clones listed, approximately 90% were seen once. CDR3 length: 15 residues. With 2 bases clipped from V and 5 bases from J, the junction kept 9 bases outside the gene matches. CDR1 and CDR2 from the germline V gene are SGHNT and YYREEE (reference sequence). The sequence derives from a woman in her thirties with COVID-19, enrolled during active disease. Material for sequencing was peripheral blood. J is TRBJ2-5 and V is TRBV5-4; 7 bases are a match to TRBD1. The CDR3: CASSFKKQGWETQYF. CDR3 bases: TGTGCCAGCAGCTTCAAAAAACAGGGGTGGGAGACCCAGTACTTC.